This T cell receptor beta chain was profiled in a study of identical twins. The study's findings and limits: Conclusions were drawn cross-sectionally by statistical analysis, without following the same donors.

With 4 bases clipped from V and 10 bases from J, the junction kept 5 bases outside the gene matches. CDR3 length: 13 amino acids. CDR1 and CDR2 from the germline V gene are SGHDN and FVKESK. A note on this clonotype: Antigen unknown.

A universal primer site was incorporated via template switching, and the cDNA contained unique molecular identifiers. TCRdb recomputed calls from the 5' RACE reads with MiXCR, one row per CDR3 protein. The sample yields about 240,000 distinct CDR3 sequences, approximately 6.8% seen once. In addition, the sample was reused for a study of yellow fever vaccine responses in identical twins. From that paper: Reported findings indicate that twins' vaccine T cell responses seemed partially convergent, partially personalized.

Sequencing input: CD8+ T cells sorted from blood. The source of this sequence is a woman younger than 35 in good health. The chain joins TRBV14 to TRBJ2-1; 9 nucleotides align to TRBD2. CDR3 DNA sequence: TGTGCCAGCAGCCTAGCGGGAGTTCACGAGCAGTTCTTC. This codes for CASSLAGVHEQFF.